Described below is a single TCR beta chain sequence and its context. Its antigen is as yet unknown. The data were taken from a study of PD-1 blockade in classical Hodgkin lymphoma. Findings and limits, study-wide: It was among complete responders that baseline diversity resembled that of newly diagnosed patients. CD4+ TCR diversity climbed significantly by C4D1, unlike CD8+ TCR diversity. TCR diversity at baseline was reported to be reduced in newly diagnosed patients relative to healthy donors.

Relapse after autologous stem cell transplantation occurred in every patient, and brentuximab vedotin exposure varied. Profiling relied on immunoSEQ multiplex PCR, and the TCRdb table lists in-frame clones only, not all of them. The sample carries some 13,000 clones, around 86% recorded once. Sample: peripheral blood mononuclear cells (PBMCs), taken at baseline. This receptor was obtained from a human donor with classical Hodgkin lymphoma.

The CDR3 DNA follows: TGTGCCAGCAGCTTATCCTTTGGTACGCAGTATTTT. This translates into CASSLSFGTQYF. The J gene is TRBJ2-3, the V gene TRBV11-2; D gene unclear. With 2 bases removed from V and 8 bases from J, the gap between germline ends came to 8 bases. Germline V lookup: CDR1 SGHAT, CDR2 FQNNGV. The CDR3 is 12 residues long.